This note documents a single TCR beta chain sequence. This clone turned up a few times. What this receptor recognizes is not known. Within one base of it there is no much larger clone, and no base qualities were kept. Explained via the paper, the time point label denotes: baseline before first vaccination. Samples from vaccinated people were obtained from the UK trials COV001 and COV002, which included a single-blind randomized controlled phase 2/3 trial of AZD1222 (ChAdOx1 nCoV-19) in healthy adults. For TCRbeta chain sequencing, PBMC samples were collected from trial participants at day 0 and at day 28 after the second dose. The data are from a study of T cell responses to AZD1222 COVID-19 vaccine (dated by TCRdb to the early 2020s). About the study as a whole: AZD1222 recipients given second doses at about 4 weeks or at about 12 weeks were pooled, since spike-specific TCR depth and breadth were not found to differ between the two schedules. A total of about 250 trial participants underwent TCR sequencing, of whom about 200 had received two doses of AZD1222 and roughly 26 had received two doses of the MenACWY control vaccine. Trial participants were enrolled into age subgroups of 18-55, 56-69 and 70-plus years, which contained about 150, 27 and 61 TCR-sequenced participants, respectively.

The CDR3 regions of human TCRbeta chains were analyzed by immunosequencing. The original pipeline was this. TCRs in the repertoires were matched against a reference library of SARS-CoV-2-specific TCRs that had been generated with the MIRA antigen-specificity platform. Breadth was defined as the fraction of unique TCRs that were SARS-CoV-2-associated. Depth was defined as the fraction of total T cells that were SARS-CoV-2-associated. Using the MIRA data, each spike-specific TCR was assigned both to the spike region to which the TCR was reactive and to a CD4 or CD8 class. Log10-transformed breadth and depth values were compared by one-way ANOVA with Sidak's multiple comparisons tests. This immuneACCESS table, as held by TCRdb, lists in-frame sequences with V and J called but not all clones. Of the missing ones, under half trace to an unresolved V gene in checked studies; the others have no known cause. V, J and clone size derive from that table, while D and trimming were established from the DNA sequence. The sample table lists approximately 110,000 clones, roughly 80% of them with a count of one. The top ten hold around 5.1% of the sample.

The CDR3 runs 16 residues from the cysteine to the phenylalanine. Only the CDR3 DNA is retained, 48 bases long and in frame from the first base. Trimming removed 3 bases from V and 7 bases from J; the gene matches leave 11 bases unexplained. The germline V gene specifies KGHSH as CDR1 and LQKENI as CDR2. What the research found in general, with its limitations: After two AZD1222 doses, spike-specific TCR breadth and depth were significantly higher than at day 0 and than in MenACWY recipients. The vaccine-associated CD4 TCRs covered the entire spike protein, and the dominant responses fell in regions 160-218 and 743-854. Reportedly, almost half of the unique spike-specific TCRs recognized epitopes lying outside the regions that are mutated in the B.1.351 and B.1.1.7 variants. Conclusions about previously exposed vaccinees are limited, since just five or six AZD1222 recipients were seropositive for SARS-CoV-2 at baseline. Participants were mostly white British, with more females than males. The authors suggested clonal diversity may have been underestimated. Because no day 14 peak-response samples were available, repertoires were characterized only after the peak T cell response. In the small 56-69-year group, the increase in depth fell short of significance, most likely because of low power.

The material sequenced was peripheral blood, taken on day 0 of AZD1222 vaccination. The TCR sequence derives from an adult in good health. The chain is encoded by TRBV18 joined to TRBJ1-4; the central 7 bases match TRBD1. The CDR3 reads CASSPTRSGGSEKLFF. The nucleotide sequence is TGTGCCAGCTCACCTACGCGATCAGGGGGGAGTGAAAAACTGTTTTTT.